Below are 12 T cell receptor beta chains sequenced from a single sample in a study of blood T cell repertoires in COVID-19 (dated by TCRdb to the early 2020s). Receptor libraries were prepared by the immunoSEQ multiplex PCR assay. Entries here come from immuneACCESS through TCRdb and include only in-frame sequences with V and J called. Some clones fail to appear in such tables; in the studies checked, an unresolved V gene covers under half of the shortfall, and the cause of the remainder is unknown. The sample table holds 170,000 or so clones, of which roughly 80% were seen once. The leading ten clones occupy roughly 14% of the sample. The sequencing input was peripheral blood. The origin of the receptors is a man aged 18 to 30 with active or convalescent COVID-19.

The genes are TRBV4-2 and TRBJ2-7; 12 bases fit TRBD2. This CDR3 is 16 amino acids long. Germline lookup yields CDR1 LGHNA and CDR2 YNFKEQ. The J segment lost 7 bases and the V segment lost 1 base, leaving 8 bases of the junction unmatched. CDR3 residues: CASSQVLASGRGEQYF. The DNA for the CDR3 is TGTGCCAGCAGCCAAGTCTTGGCTAGCGGGAGGGGAGAGCAGTACTTC.

The chain employs TRBV5-4 and TRBJ1-2, with 9 nucleotides matching TRBD1. The V and J ends lost 3 bases and 8 bases, in that order; junction bases with no gene match: 14. In germline, CDR1 is SGHNT, CDR2 YYREEE (reference sequence). There are 16 residues in the CDR3. CDR3 loop: CASSSHRQGQGLGYTF. CDR3 coding DNA: TGTGCCAGCAGCTCCCACCGCCAAGGACAGGGGCTCGGCTACACCTTC.

This chain connects TRBV5-1 to TRBJ2-7, with 11 positions matching TRBD2. CDR1 and CDR2 from the germline V gene are SGHRS and YFSETQ. V gave up 1 base and J gave up 5 bases; unmatched junction bases: 8. The CDR3 extends over 16 amino acids. CDR3 DNA sequence: TGCGCCAGCAGCTTGCCCTTAACTAGCGGGAGCAACGAGCAGTACTTC. Translation: CASSLPLTSGSNEQYF.

This sequence joins TRBV2 and TRBJ1-4; no clear D gene. The V and J ends lost 1 base and 4 bases respectively, with 10 bases between them. CDR3 length equals 15 residues. Germline CDR1 SNHLY, CDR2 FYNNEI. The CDR3 sequence: CASSEDGGNNEKLFF. For the CDR3, the DNA is TGTGCCAGCAGTGAAGACGGCGGGAATAATGAAAAACTGTTTTTT.

V and J are TRBV7-2 and TRBJ2-7; 13 bases are shared with TRBD2. The CDR3 loop spans 17 amino acids. The V gene's germline CDR1 is SGHTA and CDR2 FQGNSA. The V and J ends lost 5 bases and 2 bases, in that order; junction bases with no gene match: 9. The CDR3 nucleotides are TGTGCCAGCAGCCCACTAGCGGGAGGGACATACCCCTACGAGCAGTACTTC. Its translation is CASSPLAGGTYPYEQYF. Together with reference TRBV7-2 and TRBJ2-7, the CDR3 gives the full variable domain: GAGVSQSPSNKVTEKGKDVELRCDPISGHTALYWYRQSLGQGLEFLIYFQGNSAPDKSGLPSDRFSAERTGGSVSTLTIQRTQQEDSAVYLCASSPLAGGTYPYEQYFGPGTRLTVT.

This sequence joins TRBV11-1 and TRBJ2-5; 12 nucleotides agree with TRBD2. Germline V gene lookup returns CDR1 SGHAT and CDR2 FQDESV (reference sequence). This CDR3 is 14 amino acids long. Germline trimming cut 4 bases from V and 5 bases from J; bases unmatched to any gene: 2. The CDR3 region has the DNA TGTGCCAGCAGCTCCGGGACTAGCGGGGAGACCCAGTACTTC. Protein sequence: CASSSGTSGETQYF.

This clone appeared a few times. The V call is TRBV4-2, the J call TRBJ1-2, with D unresolved. Germline assignment: CDR1 LGHNA and CDR2 YNFKEQ. The CDR3 spans 14 residues. The V end was cut by 3 bases, the J end by 5 bases, with 13 bases between. The chain's CDR3 is CASSHIDGDYGYTF. The CDR3 DNA sequence: TGTGCCAGCAGCCATATTGACGGAGATTATGGCTACACCTTC.

The rearrangement joins TRBV7-2 to TRBJ2-7, with D perhaps TRBD1 (6 bases). CDR1 and CDR2 from the germline V gene are SGHTA and FQGNSA. CDR3 length equals 16 residues. V was trimmed by 2 bases and J by 5 bases, leaving 19 bases between them. The CDR3 DNA reads as TGTGCCAGCAGCTTACACCCTCGACAGGCCCGCAACGAGCAGTACTTC. It translates to CASSLHPRQARNEQYF. Using reference TRBV7-2 and TRBJ2-7 for the parts outside the CDR3, the full variable domain is GAGVSQSPSNKVTEKGKDVELRCDPISGHTALYWYRQSLGQGLEFLIYFQGNSAPDKSGLPSDRFSAERTGGSVSTLTIQRTQQEDSAVYLCASSLHPRQARNEQYFGPGTRLTVT.

The rearrangement uses TRBV2 and TRBJ2-3, with 16 nucleotides matching TRBD2. Unmatched junction bases numbered 12, after V lost 0 bases and J lost 6 bases. Germline V gene lookup returns CDR1 SNHLY and CDR2 FYNNEI. The CDR3 sequence is 20 residues long. CDR3 nucleotides: TGTGCCAGCAGTGAAGCCTCGGGACTAGCGGGGGGGCGACTGGCGGATACGCAGTATTTT. Its translation: CASSEASGLAGGRLADTQYF.

There are a few counts of this clone. The chain recombines TRBV2 with TRBJ2-3; 9 nucleotides align to TRBD1. The CDR3 is 15 residues long. Per the germline V gene, CDR1 is SNHLY and CDR2 is FYNNEI. Trimming cost V 6 bases and J 0 bases; bases outside gene matches: 4. CDR3: CASRDTGGSTDTQYF. CDR3 coding DNA: TGTGCCAGCAGGGACACAGGGGGCAGCACAGATACGCAGTATTTT.

This rearrangement joins TRBV6-5 to TRBJ2-1, with TRBD1 matching 8 bases. Trimming took 6 bases from V and 5 from J; bases not matched to a gene: 9. The V gene's germline CDR1 is MNHEY and CDR2 SVGAGI. The length of the CDR3 is 15 residues. Here the CDR3 reads CASRIDRGSNNEQFF. For the CDR3, the DNA is TGTGCCAGCAGAATCGACAGGGGATCAAACAATGAGCAGTTCTTC.

This clone was observed a handful of times. V is TRBV6-5 and J is TRBJ1-6; a weak D match, TRBD1 (6 bases). Trimming took 6 bases from V and 8 from J, leaving 14 bases between them. CDR1 and CDR2 from the germline V gene are MNHEY and SVGAGI. The CDR3 consists of 14 residues. In nucleotides, the CDR3 is TGTGCCAGCAGAGACGCCAGGGGAGATTCACCCCTCCACTTT. Translating it yields CASRDARGDSPLHF.